This note documents a single TCR beta chain sequence. This entry is derived from a study of blood T cell repertoires in COVID-19. Study-level background: Sample material is recorded as cDNA or gDNA derived from T cells, B-cell-depleted T cells, or PBMCs.

Germline CDR1 DFQATT, CDR2 SNEGSKA (reference sequence). The length of the CDR3 is 15 residues. V was trimmed by 3 bases and J by 0 bases, leaving 12 bases between them. As handled by the study authors: Quantification of nucleated cells was approximated via reference gene primer amplification. TCRdb's table, derived via immunoSEQ multiplex PCR, lists solely in-frame clones and lacks some. D and trimming come from the DNA, and the V and J calls and clone size come from that table. The table has 55,000 to 75,000 clones, approximately 84% seen once; the top ten hold approximately 8.9%. Source material: peripheral blood. The rearrangement uses TRBV20-1 and TRBJ1-5; D unclear. The sequence was collected from a man older than 75 with COVID-19, enrolled during active disease. The CDR3 spells CSASSNGGSNQPQHF. The CDR3 DNA sequence: TGCAGTGCTAGTTCGAACGGTGGTAGCAATCAGCCCCAGCATTTT.